This TCR beta chain was profiled in a study of a mutant IDH1 vaccine in newly diagnosed glioma. Time point defined: baseline, week 1 (first vaccination visit). Treatment denoted: pre-vaccination baseline after standard-of-care therapy. Germline CDR1 and CDR2: SGHDT and YYEEEE. This CDR3 has 14 amino acids. V shed 4 bases, J shed 1 base, and the junction held 3 bases outside the gene matches. The repertoire was sequenced with immunoSEQ multiplex PCR; TCRdb's copy has only in-frame clones and lacks some. This table has 85,000 to 100,000 clones, about 90% appearing once. The chain carries TRBV5-6 and TRBJ1-1, with TRBD1 matching over 8 bases. Source: PBMCs, taken from a glioma patient treated with radiotherapy, temozolomide or both. The sequence was collected from a woman in her 50s with glioma. Written as DNA, the CDR3 is TGTGCCAGCAGCGCCGGGACAGGGAACACTGAAGCTTTCTTT. Amino acid sequence: CASSAGTGNTEAFF.